One and the same sample provided the 13 T cell receptor beta chains below, sequenced in a study of T cell responses to AZD1222 COVID-19 vaccine. Method: immunoSEQ multiplex PCR; TCRdb's copy keeps in-frame clones and lacks some. The repertoire holds 100,000 to 120,000 clones, about four fifths seen once, with less than 5% in the top ten. The sequencing here drew on peripheral blood, taken on day 0 of AZD1222 vaccination. The receptor source for this set is an adult in good health.

The V gene is TRBV20-1, the J gene TRBJ1-1, with D hard to call. V was shortened by 4 bases and J by 7 bases, with 10 bases between the two germline ends. CDR1 DFQATT and CDR2 SNEGSKA come from the germline V gene (reference sequence). The CDR3 runs to 11 residues. The CDR3 nucleotides read TGCAGTGCTAAAGGGTTGGGTGAAGCTTTCTTT. It encodes CSAKGLGEAFF.

Only a few counts were recorded for this clone. The chain has TRBV6-2 or TRBV6-3 and TRBJ2-7; 7 bases agree with TRBD2. J was trimmed by 3 bases and V by 2 bases; bases with no gene match: 7. The CDR3 loop spans 15 amino acids. From germline, CDR1 is MNHEY and CDR2 SVGEGT. The CDR3 sequence: CASSYEVAGYYEQYF. CDR3 bases: TGTGCCAGCAGTTACGAGGTAGCGGGCTACTACGAGCAGTACTTC.

V gene TRBV5-1 combines with J gene TRBJ2-3, with D unclear. Trimming shortened V by 2 bases and J by 4 bases, and 14 bases separated the two germline ends. This CDR3 has 15 amino acids. In germline, CDR1 is SGHRS, CDR2 YFSETQ. The CDR3 protein is CASSLGPSAADTQYF. CDR3 DNA sequence: TGCGCCAGCAGCTTAGGACCCTCGGCGGCAGATACGCAGTATTTT.

This clone was seen only once. This chain connects TRBV4-3 to TRBJ2-1, with D perhaps TRBD2 (6 bases). Per germline, CDR1 LGHNA and CDR2 YSLEER. This CDR3 has 15 amino acids. V was cut by 0 bases and J by 3 bases, with 9 bases left in between. CDR3 protein: CASSQEDYHYNEQFF. CDR3 DNA: TGCGCCAGCAGCCAAGAGGACTACCACTACAATGAGCAGTTCTTC.

J is TRBJ2-4 and V is TRBV6-1, with D possibly matching TRBD2 (5 bases). The length of the CDR3 is 16 residues. V lost 6 bases and J lost 1, with 16 bases in between. The germline CDR1 and CDR2 sequences are MNHNS and SASEGT. CDR3 loop: CASRELVRVAKNIQYF. In nucleotides, the CDR3 is TGTGCCAGCAGGGAACTAGTACGCGTTGCCAAAAACATTCAGTACTTC.

The V and J genes are TRBV7-2 and TRBJ1-1; D gene unclear. The CDR3 totals 13 residues. V lost 4 bases, J lost 1 base, and 7 bases lay in between. The germline gives CDR1 SGHTA, CDR2 FQGNSA. The DNA for the CDR3 is TGTGCCAGCAGCTCCACCCCGAACACTGAAGCTTTCTTT. This encodes CASSSTPNTEAFF.

This chain connects TRBV28 to TRBJ1-5; D is perhaps TRBD1 (5 bases). V lost 3 bases and J lost 6, with 18 bases in between. This CDR3 is 16 amino acids long. CDR1 and CDR2 (germline): MDHEN, SYDVKM. This chain's CDR3 is CASSFHSVGVGQPQHF. In DNA, the CDR3 is TGTGCCAGCAGTTTTCATTCGGTAGGGGTCGGTCAGCCCCAGCATTTT.

The CDR3 coding sequence is TGTGCCAGCAGCTTGGGGGGGGCTTTTGACCAAGAGCAGTACTTC. The encoded protein is CASSLGGAFDQEQYF. This rearrangement joins TRBV5-4 to TRBJ2-7; possibly TRBD1 or TRBD2 for D (6 bases each). V was clipped by 0 bases and J by 7 bases, with 17 bases between them. The CDR3 contains 15 residues. Germline V gene lookup returns CDR1 SGHNT and CDR2 YYREEE (reference sequence).

This clone has just a few counts. The V and J genes are TRBV5-1 and TRBJ1-2; D perhaps matches TRBD1 (5 bases). V shed 4 bases and J shed 0 bases, with 19 bases lying between them. The CDR3 loop spans 17 amino acids. Looked up from germline, CDR1 is SGHRS and CDR2 is YFSETQ. In DNA form, the CDR3 reads TGCGCCAGCAGCCCCGGGACGGTGGGGAACTCTAACTATGGCTACACCTTC. Residues: CASSPGTVGNSNYGYTF.

This chain uses TRBV28 with TRBJ1-4; 8 bases map to TRBD1. J gave up 8 bases and V 6 bases, and 14 bases lay outside the gene matches. Germline CDR1 MDHEN, CDR2 SYDVKM. CDR3 length: 16 residues. In DNA, the CDR3 is TGTGCCAGCAGCCTAAACCAGGGGGCCAGGAGGGAAAAACTGTTTTTT. Amino acids: CASSLNQGARREKLFF.

In this sample, this clone turned up a few times. The chain uses TRBV19 and TRBJ1-6; 7 nucleotides agree with TRBD1. After removal of 5 bases from V and 15 bases from J, the junction contained 10 bases not matched to a gene. This CDR3 comprises 13 residues. The germline CDR1 and CDR2 sequences are LNHDA and SQIVND (reference sequence). Here the CDR3 DNA reads TGTGCCAGTAGTGAGAGGAAACAGGGGATCCTCCACTTT. Translated, it gives CASSERKQGILHF.

V and J are TRBV30 and TRBJ2-7; D gene ambiguous. The CDR3 has 12 residues. CDR1 and CDR2 (germline): GTSNPN, SVGIG (reference sequence). V was cut by 4 bases and J by 3 bases, with 10 bases left in between. CDR3 in amino acids: CAWTLGGYEQYF. The CDR3 region has the DNA TGTGCCTGGACTCTGGGTGGCTACGAGCAGTACTTC.

The chain links TRBV28 to TRBJ1-2; 8 bases match TRBD1. CDR1 and CDR2 from the germline V gene are MDHEN and SYDVKM. The junction had 10 bases not matched to a gene; V was cut back by 4 bases and J by 9 bases. The CDR3 has 14 amino acids. The chain's CDR3 is CASSSGGQGRRYTF. The DNA for the CDR3 is TGTGCCAGCAGTTCCGGAGGACAGGGTAGACGCTACACCTTC.